The 15 T cell receptor beta chains below all came from one sample that was sequenced in a study of cytotoxic CD8 clonotypes in ibrutinib-treated CLL. This table comes from immunoSEQ multiplex PCR, and its TCRdb copy is limited to in-frame clones, with some not included. The sample comprises around 70,000 clones, roughly nine tenths of which are singletons, and 2.5% to 3.5% rests with the top ten. The sample here was PBMCs, taken after 12 months of ibrutinib treatment. The receptors stem from a human donor with chronic lymphocytic leukemia.

The V gene is TRBV14, the J gene TRBJ2-3; tentative D call: TRBD1 (6 bases). This CDR3 has 17 amino acids. With 1 base removed from V and 5 bases from J, the gap between germline ends came to 19 bases. Germline V gene data show CDR1 as SGHDN and CDR2 as FVKESK. The CDR3 DNA follows: TGTGCCAGCAGCCAAGGAAGCCGGGACACGATTCTAGATACGCAGTATTTT. This sequence encodes CASSQGSRDTILDTQYF.

CDR3 in amino acids: CASSYGGAGSYEQYF. CDR3 DNA sequence: TGTGCCAGCAGCTATGGGGGGGCCGGCTCCTACGAGCAGTACTTC. The chain couples TRBV7-6 to TRBJ2-7, with a weak D call TRBD2 (7 bases). Germline V lookup: CDR1 SGHVS, CDR2 FNYEAQ. CDR3 size: 15 residues. Trimming left V 4 bases short and J 0 bases short, with 13 bases between.

The rearrangement uses TRBV10-3 and TRBJ1-3; 10 nucleotides line up with TRBD1. The CDR3 extends over 15 amino acids. The ends lost 3 bases at V and 4 bases at J; junction bases unmatched: 3. The V gene's germline CDR1 is ENHRY and CDR2 SYGVKD. The CDR3 DNA reads TGTGCCATCAGTGACGACAGGGGGCCGGGAAACACCATATATTTT. It codes for CAISDDRGPGNTIYF.

The J gene is TRBJ2-2, the V gene TRBV30, with 13 nucleotides matching TRBD2. The junction had 4 bases not matched to a gene; V was cut back by 2 bases and J by 4 bases. The CDR3 consists of 16 residues. Germline lookup yields CDR1 GTSNPN and CDR2 SVGIG (reference sequence). In nucleotides, the CDR3 is TGTGCCTGGAGTTCGGGACTAGCGGGACTCACCGGGGAGCTGTTTTTT. The encoded protein is CAWSSGLAGLTGELFF.

The gene calls are TRBV18 and TRBJ1-1, with D tentatively TRBD1 (5 bases). The germline V gene encodes CDR1 KGHSH and CDR2 LQKENI. V was trimmed by 8 bases and J by 0 bases, leaving 16 bases between them. The CDR3 runs to 15 residues. The CDR3 nucleotides read TGTGCCAGCACTCCAGGGCAGGGCATGAACACTGAAGCTTTCTTT. Translation: CASTPGQGMNTEAFF.

J is TRBJ1-1 and V is TRBV19; D ambiguous. Trimming removed 8 bases from V and 8 bases from J, with 12 bases in between. Germline lookup yields CDR1 LNHDA and CDR2 SQIVND (reference sequence). The CDR3 is 11 residues long. In nucleotides, the CDR3 is TGTGCCAGTCAAAGGGTGGGGGAAGCTTTCTTT. Amino acid sequence: CASQRVGEAFF.

V is TRBV25-1 and J is TRBJ2-7, with TRBD2 matching 13 bases. The CDR3 has 17 residues. J was trimmed by 2 bases and V by 10 bases; bases with no gene match: 14. CDR1 MGHDK and CDR2 SYGVNS come from the germline V gene. The CDR3 loop is CATRQPGLAGRPYEQYF. CDR3 DNA sequence: TGTGCCACCCGCCAACCGGGACTAGCGGGACGTCCCTACGAGCAGTACTTC.

This chain uses TRBV10-2 with TRBJ2-5; D is uncertain. V lost 6 bases and J lost 8, with 19 bases in between. The CDR3 contains 14 residues. Germline CDR1 is WSHSY and CDR2 is SAAADI. CDR3 DNA sequence: TGCGCCAGCAGCAGAGGCGCCAACTGGATAACCCAGTACTTC. It specifies CASSRGANWITQYF.

This clone was counted only a few times. The gene calls are TRBV7-9 and TRBJ2-7, with D possibly called TRBD1 or TRBD2 (5 bases each). Deletions cut 5 bases from V and 6 bases from J, with 20 bases between. This CDR3 is built from 15 residues. CDR1 and CDR2 (germline): SEHNR, FQNEAQ (reference sequence). CDR3 region: CASSPGLGAAAEQYF. In DNA form, the CDR3 reads TGTGCCAGCAGCCCCGGGCTCGGGGCAGCCGCCGAGCAGTACTTC. The whole variable domain, filled in from reference TRBV7-9 and TRBJ2-7, reads DTGVSQNPRHKITKRGQNVTFRCDPISEHNRLYWYRQTLGQGPEFLTYFQNEAQLEKSRLLSDRFSAERPKGSFSTLEIQRTEQGDSAMYLCASSPGLGAAAEQYFGPGTRLTVT.

The genes are TRBV6-4 and TRBJ1-5, with TRBD1 matching over 7 bases. V lost 4 bases to trimming and J lost 1 base; unmatched junction nucleotides: 4. This CDR3 comprises 15 residues. Germline V gene lookup returns CDR1 MRHNA and CDR2 SNTAGT. The CDR3 spells CASSVTTGSNQPQHF. For the CDR3, the DNA is TGTGCCAGCAGTGTCACGACAGGGAGCAATCAGCCCCAGCATTTT.

The rearrangement joins TRBV9 to TRBJ2-3, with TRBD2 matching over 12 bases. Germline V CDR1 and CDR2: SGDLS, YYNGEE. The CDR3 has 19 amino acids. J was trimmed by 0 bases and V by 3 bases; bases with no gene match: 11. The CDR3 DNA reads TGTGCCAGCAGCGCGGACACTGGGACTAGCGGGTTGAGCACAGATACGCAGTATTTT. This sequence encodes CASSADTGTSGLSTDTQYF. Looking up the rest from reference TRBV9 and TRBJ2-3 gives the full variable domain: DSGVTQTPKHLITATGQRVTLRCSPRSGDLSVYWYQQSLDQGLQFLIQYYNGEERAKGNILERFSAQQFPDLHSELNLSSLELGDSALYFCASSADTGTSGLSTDTQYFGPGTRLTVL.

The chain combines TRBV27 with TRBJ2-5; D is possibly TRBD1 or TRBD2 (6 bases each). Germline V gene data show CDR1 as MNHEY and CDR2 as SMNVEV (reference sequence). V was pared by 3 bases and J by 2 bases, with 13 bases between. The CDR3 is made up of 15 amino acids. Here the CDR3 DNA reads TGTGCCAGCAGTTTCGGGGGCCAGCTTCAAGAGACCCAGTACTTC. Its translation is CASSFGGQLQETQYF.

This clone was found a few times. The chain has TRBV4-1 and TRBJ2-1, with D possibly called TRBD1 or TRBD2 (5 bases each). V shed 1 base and J shed 10 bases, with 17 bases lying between them. The germline gives CDR1 MGHRA, CDR2 YSYEKL. The CDR3 loop spans 15 amino acids. For the CDR3, the DNA is TGCGCCAGCAGCCAAGGGGGGAGAGAAGGACGGGAGCAGTTCTTC. Amino acids: CASSQGGREGREQFF.

The rearrangement joins TRBV11-3 to TRBJ2-3, with 10 bases fitting TRBD2. Germline trimming cut 9 bases from V and 5 bases from J; bases unmatched to any gene: 5. Germline loops: CDR1 SGHNT, CDR2 YENEEA. The CDR3 runs 13 residues. DNA for the CDR3: TGTGCCAGTAGCGGGAGGACGGAAGATACGCAGTATTTT. It yields the protein CASSGRTEDTQYF.

The V and J genes are TRBV5-6 and TRBJ1-2, with a possible D match to TRBD1 (6 bases). Trimming took 4 bases from V and 7 from J, leaving 29 bases between them. The CDR3 loop spans 18 amino acids. Germline-derived CDR1 and CDR2 are SGHDT and YYEEEE. This CDR3 is CASSHDARTVIFKSGYTF. The CDR3 DNA is TGTGCCAGCAGCCATGACGCACGGACAGTTATATTCAAATCTGGCTACACCTTC.